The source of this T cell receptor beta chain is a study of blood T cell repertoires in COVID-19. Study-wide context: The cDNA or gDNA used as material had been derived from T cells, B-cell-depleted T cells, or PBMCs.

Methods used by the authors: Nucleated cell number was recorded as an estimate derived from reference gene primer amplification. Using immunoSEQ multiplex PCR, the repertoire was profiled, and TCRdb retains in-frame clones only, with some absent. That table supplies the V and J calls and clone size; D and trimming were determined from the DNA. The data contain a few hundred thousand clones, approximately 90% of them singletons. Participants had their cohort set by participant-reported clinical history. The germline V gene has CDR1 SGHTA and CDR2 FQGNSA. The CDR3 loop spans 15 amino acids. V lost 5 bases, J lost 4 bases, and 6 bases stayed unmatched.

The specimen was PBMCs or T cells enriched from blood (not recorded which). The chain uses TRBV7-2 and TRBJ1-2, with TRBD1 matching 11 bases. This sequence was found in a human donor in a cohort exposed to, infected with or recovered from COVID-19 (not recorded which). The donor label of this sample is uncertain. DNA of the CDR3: TGTGCCAGCAGCCGCAGCGGGACAGGGGGCTATGGCTACACCTTC. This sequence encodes CASSRSGTGGYGYTF.